This record concerns one T cell receptor beta chain sequence. As yet, its antigen is unknown. This may be a read error: a much more frequent sequence differs by one nucleotide. TCRdb redid the calling of the reads with MiXCR, one entry per CDR3 protein. The sample carries roughly 350,000 distinct CDR3 sequences, roughly 34% recorded once. This sample stems from a study of T cell repertoires in cytomegalovirus infection. The overall study: HLA-B-restricted CMV epitopes that are well studied, plus recently identified HLA-C-restricted ones, were used by the study. Based on public TCR beta signatures, there were indications of CMV infection and of a matching HLA type.

The germline gives CDR1 SGDLS, CDR2 YYNGEE. The junction had 0 bases not matched to a gene; V was cut back by 2 bases and J by 0 bases. CDR3 length equals 14 residues. Whole-study findings and limits: Ex vivo, HLA-C-restricted CMV-specific TCR beta clonotypes prevailed over the rest of the response.

The TCR originated in a human donor in good health (CMV status not recorded). Some clones in this sample may be carry-over from other donors' samples. This chain joins TRBV9 and TRBJ1-1, with 8 bases fitting TRBD1. The specimen was cultured PBMCs, collected from culture after CMV antigen stimulation. CDR3 nucleotides: TGTGCCAGCAGCGTGGACAGGGTGAACACTGAAGCTTTCTTT. This gives the protein CASSVDRVNTEAFF.